A single sample is the source of the 13 T cell receptor beta chains below, sequenced in a study of T cell repertoires in cytomegalovirus infection. Via MiXCR, TCRdb re-called the reads, giving one row per CDR3 protein. The repertoire includes about 400,000 distinct CDR3 sequences, just under 35% of them detected once, and roughly 14% sits in the top ten. Their target antigens are unknown. The sequences come from cultured PBMCs, collected from culture after CMV antigen stimulation. The receptor source for this set is a human donor in good health (CMV status not recorded). Some clones in this sample may be carry-over from other donors' samples.

The J gene is TRBJ1-5, the V gene TRBV7-9; no firm D call. The CDR3 is 13 residues long. Germline-derived CDR1 and CDR2 are SEHNR and FQNEAQ (reference sequence). With 5 bases removed from V and 5 bases from J, the gap between germline ends came to 10 bases. The CDR3 bases are TGTGCCAGCAGCGAGCAAGGGTATCAGCCCCAGCATTTT. It encodes CASSEQGYQPQHF.

CDR3 amino acids: CASSPPNAASLNTGELFF. The CDR3 region has the DNA TGTGCCAGCAGCCCCCCCAATGCAGCGAGCCTGAACACCGGGGAGCTGTTTTTT. The V gene is TRBV7-4, the J gene TRBJ2-2; D uncertain. Between the trimmed V and J ends, which lost 5 bases and 1 base, there was a span of 20 bases. Germline values: CDR1 SGHVT, CDR2 SQSDAQ. The CDR3 runs to 18 residues.

The rearrangement uses TRBV7-2 and TRBJ1-2; D uncertain. In germline, CDR1 is SGHTA, CDR2 FQGNSA. V lost 1 base to trimming and J lost 3 bases, with 15 bases between them. This CDR3 spans 16 amino acids. The CDR3 is CASSLDLWVSDYGYTF. CDR3 sequence (DNA): TGTGCCAGCAGCTTAGATCTGTGGGTGTCAGACTATGGCTACACCTTC.

This clonotype was counted a few times. The V gene is TRBV7-2, the J gene TRBJ1-2, with 10 bases lining up with TRBD1. Germline-derived CDR1 and CDR2 are SGHTA and FQGNSA. With 4 bases clipped from V and 7 bases from J, the junction kept 9 bases outside the gene matches. This CDR3 has 15 amino acids. The CDR3 region is CASSSRTGGDLGYTF. CDR3 nucleotide sequence: TGTGCCAGCAGCTCGAGGACAGGGGGTGATCTTGGCTACACCTTC.

The CDR3 coding sequence is TGCGCCAGCAGCCATACCGGGACAGCCTACGAGCAGTACTTC. Translated, it gives CASSHTGTAYEQYF. The chain joins TRBV4-1 to TRBJ2-7, with TRBD1 matching over 7 bases. The CDR3 is 14 amino acids. The junction had 4 bases not matched to a gene; V was cut back by 3 bases and J by 2 bases. CDR1 is MGHRA and CDR2 is YSYEKL in the germline V gene.

This sequence joins TRBV7-9 and TRBJ1-5, with D unresolved. Between the trimmed V and J ends, which lost 5 bases and 9 bases, there was a span of 14 bases. Per the germline V gene, CDR1 is SEHNR and CDR2 is FQNEAQ (reference sequence). This CDR3 is 13 amino acids long. This chain's CDR3 is CASSKDAISPQHF. For the CDR3, the DNA is TGTGCCAGCAGCAAGGACGCGATATCGCCCCAGCATTTT.

V gene TRBV28 combines with J gene TRBJ1-2; D is unclear. CDR3 length equals 11 residues. Trimming cost V 2 bases and J 8 bases, with 6 bases left between them. Germline CDR1 is MDHEN and CDR2 is SYDVKM. The CDR3 spells CASSLLRGYTF. In DNA, the CDR3 is TGTGCCAGCAGTTTACTCCGCGGCTACACCTTC.

CDR3 DNA: TGCAGCGTTCGGGGGACTAGCGGGAGTCCGCTGCACTCCTACGAGCAGTACTTC. Translated: CSVRGTSGSPLHSYEQYF. The rearrangement joins TRBV29-1 to TRBJ2-7, with 14 bases aligning to TRBD2. The CDR3 contains 18 residues. Germline CDR1 SQVTM, CDR2 ANQGSEA. V shed 5 bases and J 0 bases; nucleotides not matched to a gene: 12.

This clonotype was detected ten times or more. The chain carries TRBV19 and TRBJ1-1; D is unclear. Trimming removed 4 bases from V and 5 bases from J, with 11 bases in between. The CDR3 covers 13 residues. The germline CDR1 and CDR2 sequences are LNHDA and SQIVND (reference sequence). This CDR3 is CASSTLRGTEAFF. DNA for the CDR3: TGTGCCAGTAGTACGCTCAGAGGGACTGAAGCTTTCTTT. Full variable domain (rest looked up from reference TRBV19 and TRBJ1-1): DGGITQSPKYLFRKEGQNVTLSCEQNLNHDAMYWYRQDPGQGLRLIYYSQIVNDFQKGDIAEGYSVSREKKESFPLTVTSAQKNPTAFYLCASSTLRGTEAFFGQGTRLTVV.

The chain's CDR3 is CASTGPLNEKLFF. CDR3 in DNA: TGTGCCAGCACCGGGCCCCTTAATGAAAAACTGTTTTTT. V usage is TRBV12-3 or TRBV12-4 and J usage is TRBJ1-4; D is uncertain. Trimming stripped 7 bases from V and 4 bases from J, with 10 bases between. CDR3 size: 13 residues.

The sample holds many counts of this clonotype. This chain joins TRBV7-2 and TRBJ2-7, with 10 positions matching TRBD2. Germline V gene sequence: CDR1 SGHTA, CDR2 FQGNSA. The CDR3 is made up of 14 amino acids. Trimming at V came to 3 bases and at J to 2 bases, leaving 1 base not matched to a gene. Here the CDR3 DNA reads TGTGCCAGCAGCTTGACTAGCGGGCCCTACGAGCAGTACGTC. Protein: CASSLTSGPYEQYV.

The chain recombines TRBV5-4 with TRBJ2-5, with 8 bases fitting TRBD1. The germline V gene has CDR1 SGHNT and CDR2 YYREEE (reference sequence). The CDR3 is made up of 14 amino acids. Trimming removed 3 bases from V and 2 bases from J; junction bases left unmatched: 3. The CDR3 loop reads CASSWGTGQETQYF. CDR3 nucleotide sequence: TGTGCCAGCAGCTGGGGGACAGGTCAAGAGACCCAGTACTTC.

This clonotype was seen more than once but under ten times. This chain uses TRBV5-1 with TRBJ1-2, with 8 bases lining up with TRBD1. Germline CDR1 reads SGHRS; CDR2 reads YFSETQ. V lost 0 bases, J lost 8 bases, and 9 bases stayed unmatched. CDR3 length: 15 amino acids. In DNA, the CDR3 is TGCGCCAGCAGCTTGGTTAGTCCAGGGGGCAAAGGCTACACCTTC. This translates into CASSLVSPGGKGYTF.